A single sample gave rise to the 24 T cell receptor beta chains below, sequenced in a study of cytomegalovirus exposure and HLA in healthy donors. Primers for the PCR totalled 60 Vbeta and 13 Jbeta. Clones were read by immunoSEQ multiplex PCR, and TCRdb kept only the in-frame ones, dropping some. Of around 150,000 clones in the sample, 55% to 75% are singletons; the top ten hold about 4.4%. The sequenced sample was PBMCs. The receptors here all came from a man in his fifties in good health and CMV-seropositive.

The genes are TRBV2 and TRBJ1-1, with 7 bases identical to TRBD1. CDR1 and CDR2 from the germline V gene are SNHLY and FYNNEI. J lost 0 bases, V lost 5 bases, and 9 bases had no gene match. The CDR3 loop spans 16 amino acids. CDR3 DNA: TGTGCCAGCAGTAGGCAGGGGGTTTCCCTGAACACTGAAGCTTTCTTT. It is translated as CASSRQGVSLNTEAFF.

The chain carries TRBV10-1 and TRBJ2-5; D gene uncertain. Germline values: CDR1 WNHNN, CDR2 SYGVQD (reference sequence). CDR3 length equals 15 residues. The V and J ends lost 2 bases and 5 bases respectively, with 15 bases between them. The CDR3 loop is CASSELVGRRETQYF. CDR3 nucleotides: TGCGCCAGCAGTGAGCTAGTCGGAAGGCGGGAGACCCAGTACTTC.

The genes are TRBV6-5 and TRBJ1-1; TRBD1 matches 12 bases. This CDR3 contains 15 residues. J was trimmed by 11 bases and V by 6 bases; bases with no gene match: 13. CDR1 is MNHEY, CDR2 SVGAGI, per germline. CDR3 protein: CASSPGTGGSRLAFF. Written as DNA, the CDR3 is TGTGCCAGCAGCCCCGGGACAGGGGGCTCCCGTCTGGCTTTCTTT.

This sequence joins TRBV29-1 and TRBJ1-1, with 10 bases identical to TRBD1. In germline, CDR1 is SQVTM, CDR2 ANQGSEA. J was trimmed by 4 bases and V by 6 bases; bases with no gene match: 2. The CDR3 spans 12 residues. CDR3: CSVGQGGTEAFF. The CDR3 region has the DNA TGCAGCGTCGGACAGGGGGGCACTGAAGCTTTCTTT. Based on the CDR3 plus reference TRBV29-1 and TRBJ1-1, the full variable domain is SAVISQKPSRDICQRGTSLTIQCQVDSQVTMMFWYRQQPGQSLTLIATANQGSEATYESGFVIDKFPISRPNLTFSTLTVSNMSPEDSSIYLCSVGQGGTEAFFGQGTRLTVV.

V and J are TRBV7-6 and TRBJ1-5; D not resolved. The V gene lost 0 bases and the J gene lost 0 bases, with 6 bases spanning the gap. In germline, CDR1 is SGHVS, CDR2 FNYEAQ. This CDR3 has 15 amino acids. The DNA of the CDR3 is TGTGCCAGCAGCTTAGCAGCGGGTAGCAATCAGCCCCAGCATTTT. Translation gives CASSLAAGSNQPQHF. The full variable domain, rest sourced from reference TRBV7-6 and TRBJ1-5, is GAGVSQSPRYKVTKRGQDVALRCDPISGHVSLYWYRQALGQGPEFLTYFNYEAQQDKSGLPNDRFSAERPEGSISTLTIQRTEQRDSAMYRCASSLAAGSNQPQHFGDGTRLSIL.

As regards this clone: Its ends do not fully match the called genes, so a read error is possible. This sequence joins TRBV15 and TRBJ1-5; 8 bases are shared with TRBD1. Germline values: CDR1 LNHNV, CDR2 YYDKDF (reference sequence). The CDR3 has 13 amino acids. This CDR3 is CATSAIQGAIGDF. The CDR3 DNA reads TGTGCCACCAGCGCGATTCAGGGGGCGATAGGAGATTTT.

The CDR3 sequence is CASSPRLGPPRDTQYF. CDR3 coding DNA: TGTGCCAGCAGCCCCCGACTAGGGCCCCCTCGGGATACGCAGTATTTT. The V call is TRBV7-9, the J call TRBJ2-3, with D tentatively TRBD2 (6 bases). The CDR3 contains 16 residues. Trimming took 5 bases from V and 6 from J, leaving 21 bases between them. In germline, CDR1 is SEHNR, CDR2 FQNEAQ (reference sequence).

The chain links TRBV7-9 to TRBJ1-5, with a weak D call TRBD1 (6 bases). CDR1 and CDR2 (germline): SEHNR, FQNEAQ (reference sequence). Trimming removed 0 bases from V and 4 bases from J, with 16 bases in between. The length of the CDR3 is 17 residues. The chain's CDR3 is CASSLAGGGESNQPQHF. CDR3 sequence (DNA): TGTGCCAGCAGCTTAGCGGGGGGGGGCGAGTCGAATCAGCCCCAGCATTTT.

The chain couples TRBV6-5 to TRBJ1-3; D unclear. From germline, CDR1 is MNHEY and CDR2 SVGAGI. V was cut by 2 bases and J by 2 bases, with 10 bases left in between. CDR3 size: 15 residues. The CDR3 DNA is TGTGCCAGCAGTTACGCGGGAGCAACTGGAAACACCATATATTTT. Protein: CASSYAGATGNTIYF.

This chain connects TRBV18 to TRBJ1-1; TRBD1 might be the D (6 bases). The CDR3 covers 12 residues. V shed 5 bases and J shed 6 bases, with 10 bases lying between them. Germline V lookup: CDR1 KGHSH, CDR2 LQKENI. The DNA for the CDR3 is TGTGCCAGCTCATCGCCAGGGGCTGAAGCTTTCTTT. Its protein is CASSSPGAEAFF.

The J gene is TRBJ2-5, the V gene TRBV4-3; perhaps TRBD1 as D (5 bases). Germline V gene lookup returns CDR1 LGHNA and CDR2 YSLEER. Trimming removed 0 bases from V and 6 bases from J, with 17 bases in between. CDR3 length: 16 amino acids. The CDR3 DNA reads TGCGCCAGCAGCCAAGAGACCGGGCCTCAGGGAAAGACCCAGTACTTC. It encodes CASSQETGPQGKTQYF.

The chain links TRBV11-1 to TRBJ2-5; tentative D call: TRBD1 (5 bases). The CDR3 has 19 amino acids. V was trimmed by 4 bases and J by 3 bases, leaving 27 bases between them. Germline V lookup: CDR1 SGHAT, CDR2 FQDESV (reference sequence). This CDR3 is CASSYRGAAGQYEKETQYF. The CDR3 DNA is TGTGCCAGCAGCTACCGTGGGGCGGCAGGCCAATATGAAAAAGAGACCCAGTACTTC.

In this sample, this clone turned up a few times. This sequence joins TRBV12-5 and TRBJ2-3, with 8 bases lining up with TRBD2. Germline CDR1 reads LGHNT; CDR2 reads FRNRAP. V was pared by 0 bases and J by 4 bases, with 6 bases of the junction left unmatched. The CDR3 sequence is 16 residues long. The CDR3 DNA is TGTGCTAGTGGTTTGGTAATAGCGGGGCAGGCAGATACGCAGTATTTT. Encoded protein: CASGLVIAGQADTQYF.

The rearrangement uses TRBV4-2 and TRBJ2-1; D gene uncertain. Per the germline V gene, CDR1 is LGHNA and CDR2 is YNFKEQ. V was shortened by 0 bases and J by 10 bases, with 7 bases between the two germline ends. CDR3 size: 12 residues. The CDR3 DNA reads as TGTGCCAGCAGCCAAGATCGGCGGGAGCAGTTCTTC. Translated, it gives CASSQDRREQFF.

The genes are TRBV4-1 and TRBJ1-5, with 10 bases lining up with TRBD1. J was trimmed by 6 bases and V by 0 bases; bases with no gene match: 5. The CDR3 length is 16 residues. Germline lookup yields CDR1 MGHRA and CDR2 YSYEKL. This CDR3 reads CASSQEWDRGFQPQHF. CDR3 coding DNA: TGCGCCAGCAGCCAAGAGTGGGACAGGGGCTTTCAGCCCCAGCATTTT.

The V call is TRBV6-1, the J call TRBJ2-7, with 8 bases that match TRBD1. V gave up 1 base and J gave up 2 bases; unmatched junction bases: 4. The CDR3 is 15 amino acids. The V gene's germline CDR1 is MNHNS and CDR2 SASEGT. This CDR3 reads CASSEVSDRAYEQYF. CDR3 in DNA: TGTGCCAGCAGTGAAGTTTCGGACAGGGCCTACGAGCAGTACTTC.

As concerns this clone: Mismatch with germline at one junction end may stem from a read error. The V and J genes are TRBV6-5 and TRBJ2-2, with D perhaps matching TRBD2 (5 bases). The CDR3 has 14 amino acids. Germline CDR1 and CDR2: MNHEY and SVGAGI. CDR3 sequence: CASREDPTLGELLF. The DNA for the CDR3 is TGTGCCAGCAGGGAGGACCCTACCCTCGGGGAGTTGCTTTTT.

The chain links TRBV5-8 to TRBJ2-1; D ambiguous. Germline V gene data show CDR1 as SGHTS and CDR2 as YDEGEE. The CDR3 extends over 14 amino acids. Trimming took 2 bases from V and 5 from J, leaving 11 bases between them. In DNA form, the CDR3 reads TGTGCCAGCAGCTTCTACACTGCGGACAATGAGCAGTTCTTC. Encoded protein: CASSFYTADNEQFF.

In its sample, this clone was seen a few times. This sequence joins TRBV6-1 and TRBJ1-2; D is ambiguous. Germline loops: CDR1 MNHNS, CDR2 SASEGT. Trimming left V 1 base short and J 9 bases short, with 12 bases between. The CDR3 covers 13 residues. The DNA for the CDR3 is TGTGCCAGCAGTGAAGTAAGCAGACTCCGCTACACCTTC. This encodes CASSEVSRLRYTF.

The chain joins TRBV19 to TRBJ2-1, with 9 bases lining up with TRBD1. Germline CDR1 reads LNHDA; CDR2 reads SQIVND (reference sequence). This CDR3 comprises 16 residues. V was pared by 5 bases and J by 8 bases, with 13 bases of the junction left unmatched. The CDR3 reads CASSQGTGFVQYEQFF. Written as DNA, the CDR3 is TGTGCCAGTAGTCAAGGGACAGGGTTTGTACAATATGAGCAGTTCTTC.

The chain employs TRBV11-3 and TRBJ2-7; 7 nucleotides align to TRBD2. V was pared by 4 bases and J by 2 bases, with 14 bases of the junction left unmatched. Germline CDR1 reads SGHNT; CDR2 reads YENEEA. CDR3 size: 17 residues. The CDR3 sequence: CASSYASGGRDPYEQYF. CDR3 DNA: TGTGCCAGCAGCTACGCTTCTGGGGGGAGGGATCCCTACGAGCAGTACTTC. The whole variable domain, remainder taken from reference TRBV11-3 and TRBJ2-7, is EAGVVQSPRYKIIEKKQPVAFWCNPISGHNTLYWYLQNLGQGPELLIRYENEEAVDDSQLPKDRFSAERLKGVDSTLKIQPAELGDSAVYLCASSYASGGRDPYEQYFGPGTRLTVT.

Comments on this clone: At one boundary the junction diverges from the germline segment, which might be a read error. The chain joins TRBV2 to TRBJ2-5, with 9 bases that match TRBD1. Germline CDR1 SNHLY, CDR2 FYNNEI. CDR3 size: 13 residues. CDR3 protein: CASSSGQGRGGHF. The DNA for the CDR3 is TGTGCCAGCAGTTCGGGACAGGGCCGTGGTGGGCACTTC.

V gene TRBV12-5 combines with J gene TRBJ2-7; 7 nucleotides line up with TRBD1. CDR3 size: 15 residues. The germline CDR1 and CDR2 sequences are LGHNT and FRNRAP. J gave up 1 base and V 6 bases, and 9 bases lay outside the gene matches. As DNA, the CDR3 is TGTGCTAGTGGCCTGACTCAGACAGGGTCCTACGAGCAGTACTTC. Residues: CASGLTQTGSYEQYF.

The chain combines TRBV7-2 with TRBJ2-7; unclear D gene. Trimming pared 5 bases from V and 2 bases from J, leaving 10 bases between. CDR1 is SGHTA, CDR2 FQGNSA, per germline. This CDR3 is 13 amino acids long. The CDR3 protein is CASSPYITYEQYF. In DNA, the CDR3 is TGTGCCAGCAGCCCCTATATTACCTACGAGCAGTACTTC.